The subject of this entry is one T cell receptor (beta chain). Its antigen is still unknown. These data belong to a study of T cells expressing NK-cell markers (dated by TCRdb to about 2020). Study-wide context: TCR beta-chain repertoires were profiled in sorted CD3+CD56+NKG2C+, CD3+CD56+NKG2C- and CD3+CD56-NKG2C+ T-cell subsets from about 8 donors. Seven of the eight sequenced donors were HCMV-seropositive and one was HCMV-seronegative. The study sequenced eight donors, all healthy volunteers chosen at random: three men and five women. Libraries were sequenced as 2 x 150 bp reads on Illumina HiSeq 2000/2500, MiSeq or NextSeq. General conclusions and limits of the study: It remained unclear whether the expanded NKG2C-expressing T cell clones were specific for HCMV antigens. Those dominant clonotypes were again the most abundant among CD3+CD56-NKG2C+ cells in a few donors, at roughly 28.3-65%. In six donors, the dominant CD3+CD56+NKG2C+ clonotypes ranked among the top 10 CD8+ clonotypes, making up about 1.0-7.5% of CD8+ T cells.

TCRdb shows the sequencer as Illumina HiSeq 2000. The TCR beta cDNA libraries were made using 5'RACE template switching, a step that added both a universal primer site and unique molecular identifiers. cDNA synthesis was primed from the TCR beta constant segment, followed by two successive PCR amplification steps. Concerning the study's data processing: MIGEC was used to demultiplex reads and group the reads by UMI, and MiTCR was used to assemble and quantify clonotypes. To exclude erroneous sequences, any TCR cDNA sequence not supported by at least two reads was discarded. The tcR package was used for downstream repertoire analysis, with clonotypes matched between fractions based on CDR3 nucleotide sequence plus V segment. VDJmatch was used to annotate antigen specificity against VDJdb, with one amino acid substitution in CDR3 permitted. Reprocessed by TCRdb, the reads give a single entry per CDR3 protein sequence, without DNA. V and J calls and clone size were set by TCRdb, not the authors. The sample table includes approximately 550,000 distinct CDR3 sequences. The ten largest clones take up around 4% of the sample.

HCMV-specific IgG was detected in serum with a commercial ELISA kit to determine HCMV serostatus. Ficoll density gradient centrifugation was used to isolate peripheral blood mononuclear cells from blood. The CDR3 holds 14 amino acids from the cysteine to the phenylalanine. No DNA was logged. Sample: blood T cells: a sorted CD56 or NKG2C T cell subset, CD4+ or CD8+ T cells, or bulk PBMC T cells (not recorded which). Recombination connected TRBV12-3 or TRBV12-4 to TRBJ1-3. This sequence originates from a young man in good health. Donor details come from another sample of the same person, matched by shared clones. This receptor has the CDR3 CASSLPGSGNTIYF.